A selection of T cell receptor beta chains follows, all from one sample in a study of blood T cell repertoires in COVID-19. The protocol was immunoSEQ multiplex PCR, while the TCRdb copy is restricted to in-frame clones and leaves out a portion. The profile covers approximately 110,000 clones, with under 80% appearing a single time and around 19% taken by the ten largest. The source material was peripheral blood. These receptors came from a woman between 70 and 85 years old with acute or convalescent COVID-19. The CDR3 runs from the conserved cysteine through the conserved F or W. The D gene is left open where the match is weak. Clone size, where shown, is once, few, many, or a class for clones that have expanded.

d_call j_call clone_size v_call cdr3_nt cdr3_aa
NA TRBJ1-1 NA TRBV3-1/TRBV3-2 TGTGCCAGCAGCCAGGGGGCCATGAACACTGAAGCTTTCTTT CASSQGAMNTEAFF
TRBD1 TRBJ1-2 NA TRBV12-3/TRBV12-4 TGTGCCAGCAGTGTTAGGGACAGCGGCTACACCTTC CASSVRDSGYTF
NA TRBJ1-1 once TRBV5-1 TGCGCCAGCAGCTCCCCTACCGGGACACGGAACACTGAAGCTTTCTTT CASSSPTGTRNTEAFF
TRBD2 TRBJ2-1 few TRBV19 TGTGCCAGTAGGCCCGGTGGCGGGGGGGCCAATGAGCAGTTCTTC CASRPGGGGANEQFF
NA TRBJ1-6 NA TRBV3-1/TRBV3-2 TGTGCCAGCAGCCAGTGGCGGAATAATTCACCCCTCCACTTT CASSQWRNNSPLHF
TRBD1 TRBJ2-7 once TRBV9 TGTGCCAGCAGCGTAGACCCAGGGGGAAACTACGAGCAGTACTTC CASSVDPGGNYEQYF
TRBD2 TRBJ2-6 NA TRBV4-1 TGCGCCAGCAGCCGTGGGACTACCTCTGGGGCCAACGTCCTGACTTTC CASSRGTTSGANVLTF
NA TRBJ1-4 once TRBV6-5 TGTGCCAGCAGTTACGGGGCAGGGGATGGGGGAAAACTGTTTTTT CASSYGAGDGGKLFF
TRBD1 TRBJ1-1 NA TRBV6-2/TRBV6-3 TGTGCCAGCAGTTGGACAGGGGGCTCGGCTTTCTTT CASSWTGGSAFF
TRBD1 TRBJ2-7 few TRBV4-3 TGCGCCAGCAGCCTCGGGGGAGTACGGACAGGGAGAGACGAGCAGTACTTC CASSLGGVRTGRDEQYF
NA TRBJ1-2 once TRBV24-1 TGTGCCACCAGTGATGATGGTACAGGTTATGGCTACACCTTC CATSDDGTGYGYTF